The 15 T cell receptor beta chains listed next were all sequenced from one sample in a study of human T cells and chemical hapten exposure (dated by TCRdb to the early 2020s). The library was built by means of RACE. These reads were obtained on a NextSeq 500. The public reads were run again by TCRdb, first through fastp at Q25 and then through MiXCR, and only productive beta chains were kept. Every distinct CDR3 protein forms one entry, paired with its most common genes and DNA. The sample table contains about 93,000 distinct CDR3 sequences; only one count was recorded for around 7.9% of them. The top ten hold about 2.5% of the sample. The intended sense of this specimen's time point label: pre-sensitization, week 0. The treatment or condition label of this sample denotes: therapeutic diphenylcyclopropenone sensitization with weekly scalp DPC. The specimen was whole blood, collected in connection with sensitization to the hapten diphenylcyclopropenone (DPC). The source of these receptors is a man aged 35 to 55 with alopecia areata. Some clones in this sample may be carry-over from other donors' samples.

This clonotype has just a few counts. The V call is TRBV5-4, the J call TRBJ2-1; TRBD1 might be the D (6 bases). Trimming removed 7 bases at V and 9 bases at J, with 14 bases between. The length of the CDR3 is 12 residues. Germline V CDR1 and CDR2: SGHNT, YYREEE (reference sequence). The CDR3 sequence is CASGSQGPEQFF. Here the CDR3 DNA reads TGTGCCAGCGGTAGTCAGGGGCCTGAGCAGTTCTTC.

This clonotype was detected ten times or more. CDR3 nucleotide sequence: TGTGCCAGCAGTGAAGCGGCGGATACGCAGTATTTT. Its protein product is CASSEAADTQYF. This chain uses TRBV2 with TRBJ2-3; D call uncertain. CDR1 SNHLY and CDR2 FYNNEI come from the germline V gene. The CDR3 covers 12 residues. V was shortened by 0 bases and J by 6 bases, with 4 bases between the two germline ends.

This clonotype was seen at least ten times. The CDR3 reads CSARTTGIQETQYF. The CDR3 DNA reads as TGCAGTGCTCGGACCACCGGGATCCAAGAGACCCAGTACTTC. The J gene is TRBJ2-5, the V gene TRBV20-1; tentative D call: TRBD2 (5 bases). Germline V CDR1 and CDR2: DFQATT, SNEGSKA (reference sequence). This CDR3 has 14 residues. Trimming took 5 bases from V and 1 from J, leaving 14 bases between them.

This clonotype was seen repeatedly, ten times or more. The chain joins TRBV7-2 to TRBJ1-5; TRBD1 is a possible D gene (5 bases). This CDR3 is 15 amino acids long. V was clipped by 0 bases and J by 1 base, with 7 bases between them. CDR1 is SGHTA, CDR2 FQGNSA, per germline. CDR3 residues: CASSLAGGSNQPQHF. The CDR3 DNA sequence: TGTGCCAGCAGCTTAGCTGGGGGGAGCAATCAGCCCCAGCATTTT.

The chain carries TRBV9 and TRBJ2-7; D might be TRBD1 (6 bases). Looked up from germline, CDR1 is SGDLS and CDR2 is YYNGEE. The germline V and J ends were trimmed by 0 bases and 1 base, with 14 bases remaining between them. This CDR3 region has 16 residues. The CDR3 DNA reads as TGTGCCAGCAGCGTAGAGTGGACAGTCAGTTCCTACGAGCAGTACGTC. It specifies CASSVEWTVSSYEQYV.

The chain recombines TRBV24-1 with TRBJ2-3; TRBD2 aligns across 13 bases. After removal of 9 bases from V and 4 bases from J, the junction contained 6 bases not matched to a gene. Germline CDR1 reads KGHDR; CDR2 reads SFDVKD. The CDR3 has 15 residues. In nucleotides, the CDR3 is TGTGCCACCGGTGGACTAGCGGGAGTTTCAGATACGCAGTATTTT. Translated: CATGGLAGVSDTQYF.

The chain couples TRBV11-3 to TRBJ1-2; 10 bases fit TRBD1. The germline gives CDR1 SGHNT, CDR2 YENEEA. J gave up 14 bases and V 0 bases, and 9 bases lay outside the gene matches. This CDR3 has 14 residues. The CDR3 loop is CASSLETGQGPATF. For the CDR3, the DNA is TGTGCCAGCAGCTTAGAGACGGGACAGGGGCCTGCTACCTTC.

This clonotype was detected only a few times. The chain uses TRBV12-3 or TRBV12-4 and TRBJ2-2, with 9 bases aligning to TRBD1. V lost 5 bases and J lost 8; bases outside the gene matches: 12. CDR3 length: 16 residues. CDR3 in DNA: TGTGCCAGCAGTACTCGACAGGGGGGTCTTTCAGGGGAGCTGTTTTTT. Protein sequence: CASSTRQGGLSGELFF.

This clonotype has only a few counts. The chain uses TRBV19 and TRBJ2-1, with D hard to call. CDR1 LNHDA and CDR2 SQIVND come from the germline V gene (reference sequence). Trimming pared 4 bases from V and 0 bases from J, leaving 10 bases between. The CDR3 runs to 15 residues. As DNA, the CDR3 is TGTGCCAGTAGTACTTTCTCAGGCTCCTACAATGAGCAGTTCTTC. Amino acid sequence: CASSTFSGSYNEQFF.

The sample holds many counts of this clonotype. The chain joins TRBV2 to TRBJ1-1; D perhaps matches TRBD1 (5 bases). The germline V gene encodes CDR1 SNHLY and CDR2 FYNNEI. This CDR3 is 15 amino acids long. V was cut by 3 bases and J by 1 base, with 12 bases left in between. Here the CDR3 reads CASSDDEGRNTEAFF. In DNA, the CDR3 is TGTGCCAGCAGTGATGATGAGGGGAGGAACACTGAAGCTTTCTTT.

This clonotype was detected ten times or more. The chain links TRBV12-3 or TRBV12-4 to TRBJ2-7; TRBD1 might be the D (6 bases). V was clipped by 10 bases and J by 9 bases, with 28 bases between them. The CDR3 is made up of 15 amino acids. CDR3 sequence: CAIKDWGPLSPSQYV. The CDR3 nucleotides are TGTGCCATCAAAGACTGGGGGCCACTCAGCCCATCGCAGTACGTC.

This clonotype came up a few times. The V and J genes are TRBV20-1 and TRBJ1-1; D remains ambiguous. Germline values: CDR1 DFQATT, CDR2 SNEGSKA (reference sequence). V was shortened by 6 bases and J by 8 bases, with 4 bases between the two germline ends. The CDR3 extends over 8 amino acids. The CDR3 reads CSAGEAFF. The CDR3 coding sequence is TGCAGTGCGGGGGAAGCTTTCTTT.

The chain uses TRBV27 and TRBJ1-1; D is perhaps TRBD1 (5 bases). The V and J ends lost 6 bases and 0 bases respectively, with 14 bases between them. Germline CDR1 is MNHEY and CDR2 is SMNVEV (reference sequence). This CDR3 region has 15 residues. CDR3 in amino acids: CASRERGGLNTEAFF. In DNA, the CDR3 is TGTGCCAGCAGGGAAAGGGGAGGTTTGAACACTGAAGCTTTCTTT.

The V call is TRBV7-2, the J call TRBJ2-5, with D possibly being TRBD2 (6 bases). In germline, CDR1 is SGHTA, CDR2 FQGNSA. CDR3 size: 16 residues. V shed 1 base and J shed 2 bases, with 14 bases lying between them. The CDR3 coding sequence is TGTGCCAGCAGCTTAGTTGGGGCGGGGTTACAAGAGACCCAGTACTTC. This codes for CASSLVGAGLQETQYF. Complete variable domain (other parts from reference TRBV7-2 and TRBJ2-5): GAGVSQSPSNKVTEKGKDVELRCDPISGHTALYWYRQSLGQGLEFLIYFQGNSAPDKSGLPSDRFSAERTGGSVSTLTIQRTQQEDSAVYLCASSLVGAGLQETQYFGPGTRLLVL.

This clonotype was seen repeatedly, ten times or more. CDR3 in amino acids: CASRSRRDRGTDTQYF. The CDR3 bases are TGTGCCAGCCGCTCCCGACGGGACAGGGGCACAGATACGCAGTATTTT. The rearrangement links TRBV7-9 to TRBJ2-3, with 9 bases that match TRBD1. V was clipped by 8 bases and J by 1 base; unmatched bases: 10. Germline V gene lookup returns CDR1 SEHNR and CDR2 FQNEAQ (reference sequence). The CDR3 length is 16 residues.